This T cell receptor (beta chain) derives from a study of early T cells in non-severe SARS-CoV-2 infection. Many counts were recorded for this clonotype. Attached unique molecular identifiers marked individual cDNA molecules. A single record per CDR3 protein comes from TCRdb applying MiXCR to the 5' RACE reads. The sample holds more than 50,000 distinct CDR3 sequences, 10% to 15% seen once. The V gene lost 5 bases and the J gene lost 1 base, with 12 bases spanning the gap. The CDR3 is 13 amino acids. Germline lookup yields CDR1 SQVTM and CDR2 ANQGSEA. This TCR came from an adult who was a healthcare worker with PCR-confirmed SARS-CoV-2 infection or an uninfected control (not recorded which). Source material: whole blood. The chain has TRBV29-1 and TRBJ2-7; D remains ambiguous. CDR3 DNA sequence: TGCAGCGTTATAGGGCTTGATTCCTACGAGCAGTACTTC. Protein sequence: CSVIGLDSYEQYF.